This TCR beta chain was found in a study of cytomegalovirus exposure and HLA in healthy donors. The PCR was carried out with 60 Vbeta primers and 13 Jbeta primers. The data were produced by immunoSEQ multiplex PCR, yet TCRdb's version contains in-frame clones alone and is incomplete. The table lists 190,000 or so clones. Though probably carrying unrecorded immune exposures, donors were nominally healthy at sampling. The CDR3 consists of 18 residues. CDR1 is SEHNR and CDR2 is FQNEAQ in the germline V gene (reference sequence). Deletions cut 4 bases from V and 7 bases from J, with 29 bases between. The V and J genes are TRBV7-9 and TRBJ2-7; possible D gene TRBD2, 6 bases. The sample taken for sequencing was PBMCs. The source of this sequence is a boy aged 5-17 years in good health and CMV-seronegative. CDR3 sequence reads: CASSSPRGAGGYLWEQYF. As DNA, the CDR3 is TGTGCCAGCAGCTCCCCTAGAGGAGCCGGGGGTTACCTATGGGAGCAGTACTTC.